Listed below are T cell receptor beta chains from one sample, sequenced in a study of cytomegalovirus exposure and HLA in healthy donors. The repertoire was sequenced with immunoSEQ multiplex PCR; TCRdb's copy has only in-frame clones and lacks some. Seen here are some 100,000 clones, roughly 82% observed once, and the top ten hold around 9.9%. The sequencing sample was made of PBMCs. These receptors were taken from a man aged 40-50 years in good health and CMV-seropositive. Each CDR3 is given with its conserved first and last residue. D genes are given only for firm matches. Clone sizes are given selectively: once, few, many, or a class where the clone is expanded.

D: TRBD2
V: TRBV9
size: NA
J: TRBJ2-7
length: 15
CDR3: CASSATSGGNYEQYF
DNA: TGTGCCAGCAGCGCCACTAGCGGGGGCAACTACGAGCAGTACTTC

D: NA
V: TRBV11-2
size: NA
J: TRBJ1-1
length: 15
CDR3: CASSPTGNMNTEAFF
DNA: TGTGCCAGCAGCCCTACGGGAAACATGAACACTGAAGCTTTCTTT

D: NA
V: TRBV28
size: NA
J: TRBJ2-1
length: 13
CDR3: CASSAAGDNEQFF
DNA: TGTGCCAGCAGTGCCGCAGGGGATAATGAGCAGTTCTTC

D: NA
V: TRBV19
size: once
J: TRBJ2-2
length: 15
CDR3: CASSIEWGGTGELFF
DNA: TGTGCCAGTAGTATAGAGTGGGGAGGCACCGGGGAGCTGTTTTTT

D: NA
V: TRBV28
size: NA
J: TRBJ2-2
length: 14
CDR3: CASSLHRVTGELFF
DNA: TGTGCCAGCAGTTTACACAGGGTCACCGGGGAGCTGTTTTTT

D: NA
V: TRBV11-1
size: few
J: TRBJ1-1
length: 13
CDR3: CASSLFRGTEAFF
DNA: TGTGCCAGCAGCTTGTTCCGGGGCACTGAAGCTTTCTTT

D: TRBD1
V: TRBV28
size: NA
J: TRBJ2-5
length: 15
CDR3: CASSLSTGIQETQYF
DNA: TGTGCCAGCAGTTTATCGACAGGGATTCAAGAGACCCAGTACTTC

D: NA
V: TRBV5-1
size: NA
J: TRBJ1-4
length: 14
CDR3: CASSFGRVDEKLFF
DNA: TGCGCCAGCAGTTTTGGGAGAGTTGATGAAAAACTGTTTTTT

D: NA
V: TRBV11-2
size: few
J: TRBJ1-1
length: 12
CDR3: CASSLGITEAFF
DNA: TGTGCCAGCAGCTTGGGCATCACTGAAGCTTTCTTT

D: TRBD2
V: TRBV29-1
size: NA
J: TRBJ2-1
length: 16
CDR3: CSLLTSGGVYYNEQFF
DNA: TGCAGCCTTTTGACTAGCGGGGGGGTTTACTACAATGAGCAGTTCTTC

D: NA
V: TRBV29-1
size: few
J: TRBJ2-5
length: 15
CDR3: CSVDADGVSRETQYF
DNA: TGCAGCGTTGATGCCGACGGGGTGTCGCGAGAGACCCAGTACTTC

D: NA
V: TRBV5-8
size: NA
J: TRBJ2-2
length: 15
CDR3: CASSPTGANTGELFF
DNA: TGTGCCAGCAGCCCGACAGGTGCGAACACCGGGGAGCTGTTTTTT

D: NA
V: TRBV7-9
size: NA
J: TRBJ1-4
length: 12
CDR3: CASRTDGEKLFF
DNA: TGTGCCAGCAGGACAGATGGTGAAAAACTGTTTTTT

D: NA
V: TRBV2
size: NA
J: TRBJ1-2
length: 11
CDR3: CHAEVSYGYTF
DNA: TGCCACGCAGAGGTTTCGTATGGCTACACCTTC

D: NA
V: TRBV7-3
size: NA
J: TRBJ2-3
length: 13
CDR3: CASSLAATDTQYF
DNA: TGTGCCAGCAGCTTAGCGGCCACAGATACGCAGTATTTT

D: NA
V: TRBV5-1
size: NA
J: TRBJ2-2
length: 12
CDR3: CASSLARGELFF
DNA: TGCGCCAGCAGCTTGGCTCGCGGGGAGCTGTTTTTC